The 11 T cell receptor beta chains below come from one sample, sequenced in a study of beta chain features in type 1 diabetes. The sequenced template was cDNA made from the entire isolated RNA. Profiled with immunoSEQ multiplex PCR; TCRdb holds only in-frame clones, not every one. The sample shows 200,000 to 300,000 clones, roughly an eighth of them seen only once. The sequencing sample was made of naive CD4+ T cells from blood. All receptors derive from a woman between 40 and 55 years old in good health.

The chain employs TRBV6-4 and TRBJ2-3; 9 nucleotides align to TRBD2. Germline assignment: CDR1 MRHNA and CDR2 SNTAGT. With V trimmed by 8 bases and J by 8 bases, 8 bases remained unmatched. The CDR3 extends over 13 amino acids. The CDR3 DNA is TGTGCCAGCGGCTCTACGCGGGGGGGTACGCAGTATTTT. Translated: CASGSTRGGTQYF.

The rearrangement links TRBV7-6 to TRBJ2-5; D possibly corresponds to TRBD1 (5 bases). V was shortened by 1 base and J by 1 base, with 10 bases between the two germline ends. Germline CDR1 SGHVS, CDR2 FNYEAQ. This CDR3 spans 15 amino acids. Here the CDR3 DNA reads TGTGCCAGCAGCTTAGTGGGGCAGCTCCAAGAGACCCAGTACTTC. Its translation is CASSLVGQLQETQYF.

Only a few counts were recorded for this clone. The chain uses TRBV14 and TRBJ2-5, with 10 bases fitting TRBD2. There are 14 residues in the CDR3. Germline V gene lookup returns CDR1 SGHDN and CDR2 FVKESK. The V segment lost 5 bases and the J segment 2 bases; nucleotides outside the gene matches: 2. In nucleotides, the CDR3 is TGTGCCAGCAGCTTAGCGGGGGGACAAGAGACCCAGTACTTC. This gives the protein CASSLAGGQETQYF.

The rearrangement joins TRBV5-1 to TRBJ1-1; D gene unclear. V lost 8 bases to trimming and J lost 4 bases, with 18 bases between them. In germline, CDR1 is SGHRS, CDR2 YFSETQ. CDR3 size: 14 residues. The CDR3 reads CASKSGSMFTEAFF. The CDR3 coding sequence is TGCGCCAGTAAATCTGGGAGCATGTTCACTGAAGCTTTCTTT.

This chain uses TRBV5-1 with TRBJ2-5; D uncertain. The CDR3 has 13 amino acids. V lost 0 bases and J lost 5, with 8 bases in between. CDR1 is SGHRS and CDR2 is YFSETQ in the germline V gene. The CDR3 is CASSLDPVETQYF. The CDR3 nucleotides read TGCGCCAGCAGCTTGGACCCGGTGGAGACCCAGTACTTC.

A few counts support this clone. The gene calls are TRBV19 and TRBJ1-6, with TRBD1 matching 10 bases. V was pared by 10 bases and J by 9 bases, with 6 bases of the junction left unmatched. The germline CDR1 and CDR2 sequences are LNHDA and SQIVND (reference sequence). This CDR3 has 13 residues. The CDR3 sequence is CATRTGGISPLHF. Written as DNA, the CDR3 is TGTGCCACCAGGACAGGGGGAATTTCACCCCTCCACTTT.

The chain is built from TRBV11-2 and TRBJ1-2; weak D call: TRBD1 (5 bases). Trimming shortened V by 3 bases and J by 0 bases, and 8 bases separated the two germline ends. The CDR3 covers 14 residues. Germline-derived CDR1 and CDR2 are SGHAT and FQNNGV. CDR3 protein: CASSFGGANYGYTF. The DNA for the CDR3 is TGTGCCAGCAGCTTCGGGGGGGCTAACTATGGCTACACCTTC.

The genes are TRBV7-6 and TRBJ2-5; D gene ambiguous. The V gene lost 4 bases and the J gene lost 5 bases, with 8 bases spanning the gap. The CDR3 contains 12 residues. CDR1 and CDR2 from the germline V gene are SGHVS and FNYEAQ. CDR3 sequence: CASSSLSETQYF. The DNA for the CDR3 is TGTGCCAGCAGCTCCTTATCTGAGACCCAGTACTTC.

This clone has only a few counts. The gene calls are TRBV2 and TRBJ2-7, with TRBD2 matching over 8 bases. Germline-derived CDR1 and CDR2 are SNHLY and FYNNEI. Unmatched junction bases numbered 4, after V lost 6 bases and J lost 0 bases. The CDR3 loop spans 14 amino acids. The CDR3 sequence: CASRGGGSSYEQYF. The CDR3 DNA reads as TGTGCCAGCAGAGGCGGGGGGAGCTCCTACGAGCAGTACTTC. Combining the CDR3 with reference TRBV2 and TRBJ2-7 gives the whole variable domain EPEVTQTPSHQVTQMGQEVILRCVPISNHLYFYWYRQILGQKVEFLVSFYNNEISEKSEIFDDQFSVERPDGSNFTLKIRSTKLEDSAMYFCASRGGGSSYEQYFGPGTRLTVT.

This clone was found a few times. V is TRBV2 and J is TRBJ2-5; D call uncertain. V was trimmed by 11 bases and J by 0 bases, leaving 13 bases between them. In germline, CDR1 is SNHLY, CDR2 FYNNEI. This CDR3 is 13 amino acids long. The CDR3 is CAATEEDQETQYF. CDR3 nucleotide sequence: TGTGCCGCTACCGAAGAAGACCAAGAGACCCAGTACTTC.

This clone was counted only a few times. The rearrangement joins TRBV10-3 to TRBJ1-3; a weak D match, TRBD1 (6 bases). V was clipped by 2 bases and J by 7 bases, with 12 bases between them. The CDR3 runs 14 residues. Germline CDR1 reads ENHRY; CDR2 reads SYGVKD. The CDR3 loop reads CAISERQGMNTIYF. Here the CDR3 DNA reads TGTGCCATCAGTGAGAGGCAGGGGATGAACACCATATATTTT.